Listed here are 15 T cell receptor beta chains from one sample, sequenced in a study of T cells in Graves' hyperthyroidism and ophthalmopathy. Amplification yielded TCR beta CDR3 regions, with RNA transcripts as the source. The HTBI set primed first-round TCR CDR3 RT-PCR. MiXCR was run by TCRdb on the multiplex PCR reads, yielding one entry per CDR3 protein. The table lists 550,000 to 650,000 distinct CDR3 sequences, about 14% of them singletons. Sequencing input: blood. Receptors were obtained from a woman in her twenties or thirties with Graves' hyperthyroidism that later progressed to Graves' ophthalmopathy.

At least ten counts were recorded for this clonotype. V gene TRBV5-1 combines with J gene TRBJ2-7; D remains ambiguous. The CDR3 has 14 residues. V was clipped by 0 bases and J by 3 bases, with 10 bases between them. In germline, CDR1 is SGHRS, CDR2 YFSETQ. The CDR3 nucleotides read TGCGCCAGCAGCTTGGGAGTGCCAGACTACGAGCAGTACTTC. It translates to CASSLGVPDYEQYF.

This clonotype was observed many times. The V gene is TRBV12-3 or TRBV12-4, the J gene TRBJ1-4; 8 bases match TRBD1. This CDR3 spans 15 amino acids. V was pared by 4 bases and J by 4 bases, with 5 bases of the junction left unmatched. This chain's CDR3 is CASSYRTGYNEKLFF. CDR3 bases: TGTGCCAGCAGTTACCGGACAGGGTATAATGAAAAACTGTTTTTT.

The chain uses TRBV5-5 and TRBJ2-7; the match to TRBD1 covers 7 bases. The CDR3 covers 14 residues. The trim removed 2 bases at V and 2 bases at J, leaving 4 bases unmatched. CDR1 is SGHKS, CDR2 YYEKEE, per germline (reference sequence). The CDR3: CASSFTGQPYEQYF. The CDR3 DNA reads TGTGCCAGCAGCTTTACGGGACAGCCCTACGAGCAGTACTTC.

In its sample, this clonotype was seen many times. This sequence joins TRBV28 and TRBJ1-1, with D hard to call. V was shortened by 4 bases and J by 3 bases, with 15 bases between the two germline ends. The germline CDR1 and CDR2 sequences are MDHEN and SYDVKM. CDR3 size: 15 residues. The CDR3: CASSSAAAADTEAFF. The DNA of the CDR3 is TGTGCCAGCAGTTCCGCTGCCGCGGCGGACACTGAAGCTTTCTTT. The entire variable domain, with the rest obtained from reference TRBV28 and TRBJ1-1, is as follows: DVKVTQSSRYLVKRTGEKVFLECVQDMDHENMFWYRQDPGLGLRLIYFSYDVKMKEKGDIPEGYSVSREKKERFSLILESASTNQTSMYLCASSSAAAADTEAFFGQGTRLTVV.

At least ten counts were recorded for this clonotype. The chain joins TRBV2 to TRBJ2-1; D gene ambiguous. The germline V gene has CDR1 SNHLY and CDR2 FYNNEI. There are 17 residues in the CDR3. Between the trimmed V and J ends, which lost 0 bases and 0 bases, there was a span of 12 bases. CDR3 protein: CASSEARSRSSYNEQFF. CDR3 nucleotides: TGTGCCAGCAGTGAAGCGCGGTCCCGGAGCTCCTACAATGAGCAGTTCTTC.

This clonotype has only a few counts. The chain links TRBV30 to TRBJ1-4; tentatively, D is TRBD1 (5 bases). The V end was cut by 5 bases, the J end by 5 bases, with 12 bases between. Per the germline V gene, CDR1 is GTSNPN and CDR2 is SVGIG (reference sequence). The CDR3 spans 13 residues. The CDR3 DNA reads TGTGCCTGGGGGGGGTCTGGGAATGAAAAACTGTTTTTT. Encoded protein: CAWGGSGNEKLFF.

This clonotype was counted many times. The CDR3 region has the DNA TGTGCCAGTAGTAACCAGAGATACTCTGGGGCCAACGTCCTGACTTTC. Translated: CASSNQRYSGANVLTF. The V call is TRBV19, the J call TRBJ2-6; D gene unclear. CDR1 and CDR2 (germline): LNHDA, SQIVND (reference sequence). The V gene lost 4 bases and the J gene lost 0 bases, with 10 bases spanning the gap. The CDR3 length is 16 residues. The entire variable domain, with the rest obtained from reference TRBV19 and TRBJ2-6, is as follows: DGGITQSPKYLFRKEGQNVTLSCEQNLNHDAMYWYRQDPGQGLRLIYYSQIVNDFQKGDIAEGYSVSREKKESFPLTVTSAQKNPTAFYLCASSNQRYSGANVLTFGAGSRLTVL.

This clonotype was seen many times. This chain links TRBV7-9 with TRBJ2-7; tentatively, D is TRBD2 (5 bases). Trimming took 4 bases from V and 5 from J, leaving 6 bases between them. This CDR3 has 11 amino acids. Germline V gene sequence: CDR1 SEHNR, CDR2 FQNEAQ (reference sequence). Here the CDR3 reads CASSWGDEQYF. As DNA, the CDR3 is TGTGCCAGCAGCTGGGGAGACGAGCAGTACTTC.

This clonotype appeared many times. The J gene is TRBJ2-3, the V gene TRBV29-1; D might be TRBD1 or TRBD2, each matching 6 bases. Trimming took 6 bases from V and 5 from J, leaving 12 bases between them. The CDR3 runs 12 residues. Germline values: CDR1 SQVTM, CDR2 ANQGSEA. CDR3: CSVKGGGDTQYF. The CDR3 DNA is TGCAGCGTCAAAGGAGGGGGAGATACGCAGTATTTT.

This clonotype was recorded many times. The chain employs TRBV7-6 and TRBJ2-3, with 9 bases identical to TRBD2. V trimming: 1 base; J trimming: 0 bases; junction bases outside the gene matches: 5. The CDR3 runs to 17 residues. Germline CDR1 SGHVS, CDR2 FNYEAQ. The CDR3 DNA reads TGTGCCAGCAGCTTAGACCCTCTAGCGGGGAGCACAGATACGCAGTATTTT. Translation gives CASSLDPLAGSTDTQYF.

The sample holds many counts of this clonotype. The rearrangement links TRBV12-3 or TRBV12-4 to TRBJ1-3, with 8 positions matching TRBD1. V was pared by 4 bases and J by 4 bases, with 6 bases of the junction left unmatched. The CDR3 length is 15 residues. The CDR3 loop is CASSSTGGSGNTIYF. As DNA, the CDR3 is TGTGCCAGCAGTTCTACAGGGGGTTCAGGAAACACCATATATTTT.

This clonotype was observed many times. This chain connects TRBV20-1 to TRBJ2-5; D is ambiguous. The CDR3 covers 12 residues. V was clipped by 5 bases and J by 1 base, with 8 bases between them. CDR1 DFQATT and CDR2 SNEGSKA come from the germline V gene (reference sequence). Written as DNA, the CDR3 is TGCAGTGCTCGGGCCCCCCAAGAGACCCAGTACTTC. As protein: CSARAPQETQYF.

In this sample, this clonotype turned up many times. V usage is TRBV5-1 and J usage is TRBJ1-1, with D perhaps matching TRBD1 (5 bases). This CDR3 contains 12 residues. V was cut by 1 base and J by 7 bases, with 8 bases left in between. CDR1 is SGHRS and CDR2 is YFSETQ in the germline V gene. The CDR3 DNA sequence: TGCGCCAGCAGCTTGAGTCAGGGTGAAGCTTTCTTT. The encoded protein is CASSLSQGEAFF.

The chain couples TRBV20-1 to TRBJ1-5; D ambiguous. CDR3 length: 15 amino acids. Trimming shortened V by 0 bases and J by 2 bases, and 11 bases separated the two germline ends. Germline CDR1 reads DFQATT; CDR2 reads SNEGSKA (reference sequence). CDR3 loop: CSARDVRQGNQPQHF. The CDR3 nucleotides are TGCAGTGCTAGAGACGTAAGACAAGGCAATCAGCCCCAGCATTTT.

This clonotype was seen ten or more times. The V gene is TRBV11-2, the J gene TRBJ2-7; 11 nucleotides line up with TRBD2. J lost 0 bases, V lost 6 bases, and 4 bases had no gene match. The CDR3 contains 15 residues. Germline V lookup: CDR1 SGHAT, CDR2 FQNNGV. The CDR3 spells CASRTGLAVSYEQYF. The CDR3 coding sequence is TGTGCCAGCAGGACGGGACTAGCGGTCTCCTACGAGCAGTACTTC.